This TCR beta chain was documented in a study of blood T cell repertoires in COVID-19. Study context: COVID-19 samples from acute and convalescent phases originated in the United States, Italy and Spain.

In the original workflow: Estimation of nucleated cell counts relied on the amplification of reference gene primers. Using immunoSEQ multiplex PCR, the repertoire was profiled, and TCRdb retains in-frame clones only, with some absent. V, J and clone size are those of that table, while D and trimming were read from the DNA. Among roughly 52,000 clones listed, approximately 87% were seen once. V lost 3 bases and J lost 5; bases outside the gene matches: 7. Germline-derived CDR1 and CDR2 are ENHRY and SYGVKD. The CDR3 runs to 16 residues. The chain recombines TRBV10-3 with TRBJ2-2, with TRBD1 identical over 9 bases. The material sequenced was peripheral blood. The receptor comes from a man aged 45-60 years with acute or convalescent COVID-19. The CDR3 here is CAISDHGTGRTGELFF. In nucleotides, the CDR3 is TGTGCCATCAGTGACCACGGGACAGGGCGAACCGGGGAGCTGTTTTTT.